This T cell receptor (beta chain) appears in the sequencing data of a study of tumor-infiltrating lymphocytes in primary liver carcinoma. Study details: Maximum tumor diameters ranged from roughly 4 to 11 cm, stage T1-T3 N0M0. Every sample contained roughly 3.65 to 7.13 million productive TCRbeta reads, and these numbers were similar from one tissue type to another. Study-level findings and limits: CD4+ and CD8+ repertoires could not be compared in these unsorted bulk samples. Compared with blood, tumor repertoires held significantly more in their top 250 clones.

Unsorted whole blood supplied the RNA, and germline DNA was extracted too. Using a constant-region primer together with ProtoScript II reverse transcriptase, TCR beta cDNA was made from approximately 500 ng of total RNA. The TCR beta library was amplified through three nested multiplex PCR rounds in a modified ARM-PCR procedure. Amplification in the first two PCR rounds was performed using TRBV1-TRBV30 forward primers and a C-beta reverse primer for about 10 cycles each. One entry per CDR3 protein results from TCRdb running MiXCR on the multiplex PCR reads. The data show approximately 310,000 distinct CDR3 sequences, more than 55% seen once. The CDR3 is 13 amino acids. As regards this clonotype: Its antigen is undetermined. The germline gene is not matched at one end of the junction; a read error may be the cause.

This chain connects TRBV12-3 or TRBV12-4 to TRBJ2-7; no clear D gene. Sequenced material: peripheral blood. The TCR originated in a man between 35 and 55 years old with primary liver carcinoma and hepatitis B virus infection. CDR3 sequence: CGSSLVGDYEQYF. The CDR3 DNA is TGTGGCAGCAGTTTGGTCGGCGACTACGAGCAGTACTTC.